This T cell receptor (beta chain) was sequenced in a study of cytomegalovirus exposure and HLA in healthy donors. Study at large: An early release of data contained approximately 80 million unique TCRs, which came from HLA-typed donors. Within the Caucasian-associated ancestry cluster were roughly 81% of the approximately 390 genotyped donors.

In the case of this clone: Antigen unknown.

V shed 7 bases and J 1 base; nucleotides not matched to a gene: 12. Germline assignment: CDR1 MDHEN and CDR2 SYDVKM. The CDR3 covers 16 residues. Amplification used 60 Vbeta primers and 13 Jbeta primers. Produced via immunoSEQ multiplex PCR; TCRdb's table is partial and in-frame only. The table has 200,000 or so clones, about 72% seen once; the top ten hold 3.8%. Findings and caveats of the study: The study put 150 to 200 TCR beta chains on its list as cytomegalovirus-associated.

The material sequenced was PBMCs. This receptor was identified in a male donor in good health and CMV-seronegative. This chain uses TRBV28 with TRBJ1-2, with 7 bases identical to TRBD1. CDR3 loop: CASTPIQGKGNYGYTF. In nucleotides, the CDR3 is TGTGCCAGCACCCCCATACAGGGGAAGGGTAACTATGGCTACACCTTC.